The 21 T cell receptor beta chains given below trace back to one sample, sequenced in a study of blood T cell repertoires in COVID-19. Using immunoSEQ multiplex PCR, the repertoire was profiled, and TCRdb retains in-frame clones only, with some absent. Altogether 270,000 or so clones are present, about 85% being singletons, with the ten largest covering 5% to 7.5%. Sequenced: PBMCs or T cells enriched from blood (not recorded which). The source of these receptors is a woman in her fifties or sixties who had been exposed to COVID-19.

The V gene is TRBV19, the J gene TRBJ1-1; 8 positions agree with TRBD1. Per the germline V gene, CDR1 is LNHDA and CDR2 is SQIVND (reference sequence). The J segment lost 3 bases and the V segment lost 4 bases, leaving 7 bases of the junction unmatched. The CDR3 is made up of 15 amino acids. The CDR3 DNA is TGTGCCAGTAGTACGCCTGGGACAGGTCACACTGAAGCTTTCTTT. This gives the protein CASSTPGTGHTEAFF.

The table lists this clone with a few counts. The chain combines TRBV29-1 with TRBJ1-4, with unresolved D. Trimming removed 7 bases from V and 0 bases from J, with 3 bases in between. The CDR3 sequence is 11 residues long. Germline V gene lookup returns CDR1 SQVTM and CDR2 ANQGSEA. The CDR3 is CSAATNEKLFF. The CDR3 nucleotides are TGCAGCGCCGCAACTAATGAAAAACTGTTTTTT.

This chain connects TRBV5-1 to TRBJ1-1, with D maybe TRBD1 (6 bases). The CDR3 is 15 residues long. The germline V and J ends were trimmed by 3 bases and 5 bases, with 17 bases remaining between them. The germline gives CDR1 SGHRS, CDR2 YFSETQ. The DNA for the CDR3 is TGCGCCAGCAGCTCCCAGGGGCTTGGGGGTACTGAAGCTTTCTTT. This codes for CASSSQGLGGTEAFF. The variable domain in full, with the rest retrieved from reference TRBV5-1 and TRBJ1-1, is KAGVTQTPRYLIKTRGQQVTLSCSPISGHRSVSWYQQTPGQGLQFLFEYFSETQRNKGNFPGRFSGRQFSNSRSEMNVSTLELGDSALYLCASSSQGLGGTEAFFGQGTRLTVV.

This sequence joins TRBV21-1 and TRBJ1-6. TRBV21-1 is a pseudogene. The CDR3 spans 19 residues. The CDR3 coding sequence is TGTGCCAGCAGCAAAGATCCCTCACGGGGTCTCTCCTATAATTCACCCCTCCACTTT. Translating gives CASSKDPSRGLSYNSPLHF.

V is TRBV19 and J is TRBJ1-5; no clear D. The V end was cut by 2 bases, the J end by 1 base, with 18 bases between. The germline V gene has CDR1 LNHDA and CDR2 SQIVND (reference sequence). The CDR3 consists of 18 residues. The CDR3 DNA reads TGTGCCAGTAGTATACAGGTTGGCCCTTCCCGGAGCAATCAGCCCCAGCATTTT. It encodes CASSIQVGPSRSNQPQHF.

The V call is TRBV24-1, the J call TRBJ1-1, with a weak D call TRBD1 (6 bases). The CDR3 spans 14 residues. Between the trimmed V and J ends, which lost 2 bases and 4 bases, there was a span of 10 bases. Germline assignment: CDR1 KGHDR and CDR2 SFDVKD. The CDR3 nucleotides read TGTGCCACCAGTGATTCAACAGGGAGCACTGAAGCTTTCTTT. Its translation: CATSDSTGSTEAFF.

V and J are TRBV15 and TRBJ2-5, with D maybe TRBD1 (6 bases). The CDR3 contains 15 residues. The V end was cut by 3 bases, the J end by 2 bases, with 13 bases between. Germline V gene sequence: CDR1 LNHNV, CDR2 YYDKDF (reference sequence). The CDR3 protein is CATSSRTGSQETQYF. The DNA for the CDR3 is TGTGCCACCAGCAGTAGAACAGGGAGTCAAGAGACCCAGTACTTC.

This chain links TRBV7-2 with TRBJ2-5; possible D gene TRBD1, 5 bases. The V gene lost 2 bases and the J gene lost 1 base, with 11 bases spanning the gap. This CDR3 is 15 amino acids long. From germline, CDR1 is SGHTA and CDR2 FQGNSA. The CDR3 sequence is CASSLYWGPQETQYF. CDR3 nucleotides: TGTGCCAGCAGCTTATACTGGGGCCCCCAAGAGACCCAGTACTTC.

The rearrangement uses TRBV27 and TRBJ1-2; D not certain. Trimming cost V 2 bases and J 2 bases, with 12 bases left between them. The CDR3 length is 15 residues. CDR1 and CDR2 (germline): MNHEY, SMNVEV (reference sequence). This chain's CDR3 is CASSLQAGGNYGYTF. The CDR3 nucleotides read TGTGCCAGCAGTTTACAGGCAGGAGGCAACTATGGCTACACCTTC.

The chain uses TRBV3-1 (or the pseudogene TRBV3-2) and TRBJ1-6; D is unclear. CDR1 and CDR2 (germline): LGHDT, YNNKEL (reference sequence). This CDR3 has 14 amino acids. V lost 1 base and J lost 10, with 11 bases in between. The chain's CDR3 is CASSQGGQPSPLHF. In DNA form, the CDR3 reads TGTGCCAGCAGCCAAGGCGGGCAGCCATCACCCCTCCACTTT.

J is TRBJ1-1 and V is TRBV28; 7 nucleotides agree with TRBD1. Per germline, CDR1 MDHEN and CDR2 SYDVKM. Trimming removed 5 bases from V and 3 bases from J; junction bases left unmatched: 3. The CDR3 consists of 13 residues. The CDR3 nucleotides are TGTGCCAGCAGTCCGGGACAGCACACTGAAGCTTTCTTT. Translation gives CASSPGQHTEAFF. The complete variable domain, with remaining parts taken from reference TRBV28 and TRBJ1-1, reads DVKVTQSSRYLVKRTGEKVFLECVQDMDHENMFWYRQDPGLGLRLIYFSYDVKMKEKGDIPEGYSVSREKKERFSLILESASTNQTSMYLCASSPGQHTEAFFGQGTRLTVV.

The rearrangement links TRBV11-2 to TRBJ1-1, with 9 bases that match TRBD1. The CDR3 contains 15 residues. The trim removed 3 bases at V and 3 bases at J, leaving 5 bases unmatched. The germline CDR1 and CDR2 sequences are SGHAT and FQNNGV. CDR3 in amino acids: CASSLDRGRDTEAFF. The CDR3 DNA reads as TGTGCCAGCAGCTTGGACAGGGGTAGGGACACTGAAGCTTTCTTT. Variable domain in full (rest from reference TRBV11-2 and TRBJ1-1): EAGVAQSPRYKIIEKRQSVAFWCNPISGHATLYWYQQILGQGPKLLIQFQNNGVVDDSQLPKDRFSAERLKGVDSTLKIQPAKLEDSAVYLCASSLDRGRDTEAFFGQGTRLTVV.

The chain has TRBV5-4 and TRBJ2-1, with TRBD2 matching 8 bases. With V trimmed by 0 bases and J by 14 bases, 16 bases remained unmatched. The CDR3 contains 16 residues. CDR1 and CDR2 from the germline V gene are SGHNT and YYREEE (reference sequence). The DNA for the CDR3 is TGTGCCAGCAGCTTGGCCGGGGGGGGCCTCTCACGGGGAAAGTTCTTC. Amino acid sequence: CASSLAGGGLSRGKFF.

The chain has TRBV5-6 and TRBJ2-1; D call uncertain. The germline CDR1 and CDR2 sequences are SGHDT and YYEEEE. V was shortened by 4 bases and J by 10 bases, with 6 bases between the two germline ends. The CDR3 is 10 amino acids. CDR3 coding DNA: TGTGCCAGCAGCGGGCCAGAGCAGTTCTTC. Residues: CASSGPEQFF.

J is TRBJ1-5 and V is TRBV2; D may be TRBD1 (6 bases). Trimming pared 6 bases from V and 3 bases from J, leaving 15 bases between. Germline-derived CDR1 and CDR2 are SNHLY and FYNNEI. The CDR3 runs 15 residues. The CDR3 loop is CASRYTGLNNQPQHF. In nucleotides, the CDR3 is TGTGCCAGCAGGTATACAGGGTTGAACAATCAGCCCCAGCATTTT.

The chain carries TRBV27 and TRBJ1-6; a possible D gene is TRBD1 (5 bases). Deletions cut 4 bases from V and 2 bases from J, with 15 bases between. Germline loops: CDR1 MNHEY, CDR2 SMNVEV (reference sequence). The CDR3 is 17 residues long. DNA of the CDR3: TGTGCCAGCAGTTCGCAACTGGGGCGCGCCTATAATTCACCCCTCCACTTT. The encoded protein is CASSSQLGRAYNSPLHF.

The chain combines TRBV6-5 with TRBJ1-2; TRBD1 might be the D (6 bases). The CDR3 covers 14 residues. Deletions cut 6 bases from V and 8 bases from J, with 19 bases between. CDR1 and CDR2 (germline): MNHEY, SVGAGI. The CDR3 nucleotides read TGTGCCAGCAGAGCCACCACAGGGTCGGGGGGCTACACCTTC. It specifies CASRATTGSGGYTF.

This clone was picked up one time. The CDR3 DNA reads TGTGCCAGCAGCTTGGGACATCCGGGCGAGCAGTACTTC. It codes for CASSLGHPGEQYF. The genes are TRBV7-3 and TRBJ2-7; D may be TRBD1 (6 bases). CDR3 length: 13 amino acids. Germline V gene data show CDR1 as SGHTA and CDR2 as FQGTGA. With 3 bases removed from V and 6 bases from J, the gap between germline ends came to 12 bases.

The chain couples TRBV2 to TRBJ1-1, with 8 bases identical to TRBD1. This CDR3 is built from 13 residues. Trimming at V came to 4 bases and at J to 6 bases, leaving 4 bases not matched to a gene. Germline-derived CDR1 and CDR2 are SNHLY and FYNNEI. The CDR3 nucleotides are TGTGCCAGCAGTGTCTACAGGGGGGCTGAAGCTTTCTTT. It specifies CASSVYRGAEAFF.

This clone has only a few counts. CDR3 protein: CASRPQGHNSPLHF. The CDR3 DNA sequence: TGCGCCAGCAGACCACAGGGGCATAATTCACCCCTCCACTTT. This rearrangement joins TRBV10-2 to TRBJ1-6; the match to TRBD1 covers 7 bases. CDR3 length: 14 amino acids. V was clipped by 6 bases and J by 5 bases; unmatched bases: 4. Looked up from germline, CDR1 is WSHSY and CDR2 is SAAADI.

The CDR3 bases are TGTGCCAGCAGTCAGTCTCAGGCTACCACAGGATCACCCCTCCACTTT. It is translated as CASSQSQATTGSPLHF. The chain combines TRBV6-6 with TRBJ1-6, with D possibly being TRBD1 (5 bases). CDR1 and CDR2 (germline): MNHNY, SVGAGI (reference sequence). V was shortened by 5 bases and J by 10 bases, with 21 bases between the two germline ends. This CDR3 has 16 residues.